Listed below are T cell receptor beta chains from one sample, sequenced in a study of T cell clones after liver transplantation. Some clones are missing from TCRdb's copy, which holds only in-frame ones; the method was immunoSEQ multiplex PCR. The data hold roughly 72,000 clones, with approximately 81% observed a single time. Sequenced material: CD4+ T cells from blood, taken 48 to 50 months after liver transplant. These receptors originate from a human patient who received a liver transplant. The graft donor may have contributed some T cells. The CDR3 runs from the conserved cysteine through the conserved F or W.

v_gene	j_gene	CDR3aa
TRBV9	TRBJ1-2	CASSVDSTYGYTF
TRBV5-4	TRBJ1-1	CSTGVNTEAFF
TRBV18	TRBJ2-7	CASSPTGQGFFVTYEQYF
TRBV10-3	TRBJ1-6	CAITGAENSPLHF
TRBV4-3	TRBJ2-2	CASSRRETGELFF
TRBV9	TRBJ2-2	CASSVGLSTGELFF
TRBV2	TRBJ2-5	CASSGSVGETQYF
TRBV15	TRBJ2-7	CATSRGSRYEQYF
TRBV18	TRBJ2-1	CASSQSSSQDEQFF
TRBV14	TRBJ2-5	CASSQDKVAVQGAETQYF
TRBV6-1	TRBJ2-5	CASRRNTVQETQYF
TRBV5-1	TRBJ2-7	CASSLGGAGYEQYF
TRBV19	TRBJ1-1	CASSPGTPPEAFF
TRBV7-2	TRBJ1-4	CASSPRDRFNEKLFF
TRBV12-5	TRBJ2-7	CASGLSQGTYEQYF
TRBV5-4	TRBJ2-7	CASSHLVFGGSQSYEQYF
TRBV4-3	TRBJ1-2	CASSQDYGGQGIGYGYTF
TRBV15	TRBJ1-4	CATSGWDRENEKLFF
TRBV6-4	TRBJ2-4	CASSDSKGSENIQYF
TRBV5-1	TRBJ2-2	CASSLAGTPGAGELFF
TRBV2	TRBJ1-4	CASSGQTDEKLFF
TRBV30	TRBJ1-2	CAWARGGAINYGYTF
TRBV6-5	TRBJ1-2	CASSSAESNYGYTF
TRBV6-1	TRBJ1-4	CASSEVGATNEKLFF
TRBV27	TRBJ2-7	CASSPAPSYEQYF
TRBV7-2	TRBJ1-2	CASSPGPYANYGYTF
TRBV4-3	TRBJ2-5	CASSQESDLGETQYF
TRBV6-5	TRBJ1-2	CASSYTGQGALGYTF
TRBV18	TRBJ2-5	CASSPSGRETQYF
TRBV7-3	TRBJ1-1	CASSQNRGGEAFF
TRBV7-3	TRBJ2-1	CASSLTGTHAGEQFF
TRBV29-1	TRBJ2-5	CSVVALDSWYQETQYF
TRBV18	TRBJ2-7	CASSPPPVAATYEQYF
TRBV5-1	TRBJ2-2	CASSLASGGAGELFF
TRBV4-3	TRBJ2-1	CASSYGLAVYNEQFF
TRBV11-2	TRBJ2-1	CASSPGAGVYNEQFF
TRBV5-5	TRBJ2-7	CASSLGQGSYEQYF
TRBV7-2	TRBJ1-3	CASSLPGQQNTIYF
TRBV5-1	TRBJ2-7	CASSLGWQERYEQYF
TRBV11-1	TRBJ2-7	CASRPTSGRPYEQYF
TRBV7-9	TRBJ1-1	CASSKQGAAVTEAFF
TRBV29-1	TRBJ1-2	CSVEEFGFRAGYTF
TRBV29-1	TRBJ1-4	CSAAGQGGEKLFF
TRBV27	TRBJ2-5	CASTLPPGSFSETQYF
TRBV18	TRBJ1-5	CASHRERNQPQHF
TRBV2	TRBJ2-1	CASSIGGLVDEQFF
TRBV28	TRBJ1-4	CASSHQQGALNEKLFF
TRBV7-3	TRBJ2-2	CASSLQPSGNTGELFF
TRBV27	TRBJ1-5	CASSSTGTLSNQPQHF
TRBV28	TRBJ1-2	CASSLQTGGNYGYTF
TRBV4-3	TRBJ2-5	CASSQDNWTSGGQETQYF
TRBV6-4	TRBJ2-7	CASSDYGEWTSTFEQYF
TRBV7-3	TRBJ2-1	CASSLTSGGDVTYNEQFF
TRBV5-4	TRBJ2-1	CASSLSLEQFF
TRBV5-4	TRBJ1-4	CASSLDTGNEKLFF
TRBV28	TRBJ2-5	CASSLTGTQYF
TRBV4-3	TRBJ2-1	CASSQAQAGGRNEQFF
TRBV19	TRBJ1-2	CASSSQGNYGYTF
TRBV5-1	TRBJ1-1	CASSSQGGTMNTEAFF